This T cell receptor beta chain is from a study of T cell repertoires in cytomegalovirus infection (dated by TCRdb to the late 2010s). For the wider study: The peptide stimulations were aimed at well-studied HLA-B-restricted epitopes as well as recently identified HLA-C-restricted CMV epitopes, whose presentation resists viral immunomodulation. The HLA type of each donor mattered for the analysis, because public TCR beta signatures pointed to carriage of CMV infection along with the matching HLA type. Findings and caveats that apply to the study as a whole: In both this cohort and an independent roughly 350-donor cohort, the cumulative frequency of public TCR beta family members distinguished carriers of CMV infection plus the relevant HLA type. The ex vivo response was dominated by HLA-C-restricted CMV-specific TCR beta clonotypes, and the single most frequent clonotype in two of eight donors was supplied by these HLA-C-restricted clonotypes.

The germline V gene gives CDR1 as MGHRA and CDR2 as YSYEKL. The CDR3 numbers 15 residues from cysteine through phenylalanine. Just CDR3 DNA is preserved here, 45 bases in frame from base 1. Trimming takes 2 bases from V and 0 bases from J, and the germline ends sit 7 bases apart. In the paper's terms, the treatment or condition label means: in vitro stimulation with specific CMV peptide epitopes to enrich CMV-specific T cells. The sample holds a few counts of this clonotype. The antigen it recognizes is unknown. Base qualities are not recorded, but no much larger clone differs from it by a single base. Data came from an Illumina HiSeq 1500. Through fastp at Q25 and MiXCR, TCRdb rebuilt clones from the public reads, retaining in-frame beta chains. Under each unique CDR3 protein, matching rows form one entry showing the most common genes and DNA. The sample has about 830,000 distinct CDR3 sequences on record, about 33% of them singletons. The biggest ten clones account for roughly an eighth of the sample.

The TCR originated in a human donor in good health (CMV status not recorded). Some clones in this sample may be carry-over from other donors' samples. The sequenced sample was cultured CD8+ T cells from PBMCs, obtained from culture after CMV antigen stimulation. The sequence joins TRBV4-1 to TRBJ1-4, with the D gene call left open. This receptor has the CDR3 CASSQRGTTNEKLFF. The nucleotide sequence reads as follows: TGCGCCAGCAGCCAACGGGGAACAACTAATGAAAAACTGTTTTTT.